This T cell receptor beta chain derives from a study of T-cell reconstitution after alpha-beta-depleted transplantation in children. Ten or more counts support this clonotype. The authors prepared the TCRbeta library with unique molecular identifiers. TCRdb fed the PCR reads into MiXCR, producing one record per CDR3 protein. This repertoire shows some 490,000 distinct CDR3 sequences, 9.5% to 15% found once; its top ten account for about 5.6%. Germline V gene data show CDR1 as DFQATT and CDR2 as SNEGSKA (reference sequence). With V trimmed by 0 bases and J by 5 bases, 4 bases remained unmatched. The CDR3 runs to 16 residues.

This sequence was found in a human donor who donated a stem cell graft to a child with combined immunodeficiency. The material was PBMCs from the stem cell graft donor, obtained from the stem cell graft. The rearrangement joins TRBV20-1 to TRBJ2-2; TRBD2 matches at 12 bases. CDR3 amino acids: CSARDLLAGGTGELFF. The CDR3 region has the DNA TGCAGTGCTAGAGATCTACTAGCGGGGGGAACCGGGGAGCTGTTTTTT.